This entry describes one T cell receptor beta chain. Additional DNA sequences in this sample encode the identical CDR3. This sample stems from a study of blood T cell repertoires in COVID-19. At the level of the study: T cells, B-cell-depleted T cells, or PBMCs provided the cDNA or gDNA that served as material.

Per the authors' pipeline: Scientists estimated how many nucleated cells there were by amplifying reference gene primers. TCRdb's copy holds only in-frame clones and misses some; the assay was immunoSEQ multiplex PCR. For V, J and clone size, that table is used; D and trimming come from the DNA. The sample shows 200,000 or so clones, roughly 89% of them seen only once. Categorization into cohorts depended on clinical history that participants reported. The CDR3 totals 14 residues. The germline gives CDR1 KGHDR, CDR2 SFDVKD. V dropped 9 bases and J dropped 0; count of bases not matched to a gene: 5. The chain combines TRBV24-1 with TRBJ2-3; 7 bases are a match to TRBD1. The receptor comes from a woman aged 40 to 55 with acute COVID-19. Material: PBMCs or T cells enriched from blood (not recorded which). The DNA of the CDR3 is TGTGCCACCTCAGGGGGACCTAGCACAGATACGCAGTATTTT. Translated, it gives CATSGGPSTDTQYF.